Following are 4 T cell receptor beta chains from one sample sequenced in a study of cytomegalovirus exposure and HLA in healthy donors. In the PCR, 60 Vbeta and 13 Jbeta primers were used. Sequenced by immunoSEQ multiplex PCR; TCRdb stores in-frame clones only, minus some. The profile shows some 170,000 clones, nearly 80% of them singletons. Sequenced: PBMCs. The receptors shown here come from a female donor in good health and CMV-seronegative.

This clone was seen only a few times. This chain links TRBV11-2 with TRBJ2-3; 7 nucleotides line up with TRBD2. The CDR3 totals 16 residues. With V trimmed by 0 bases and J by 3 bases, 6 bases remained unmatched. The germline CDR1 and CDR2 sequences are SGHAT and FQNNGV. CDR3 protein: CASSLEYGRYTDTQYF. The CDR3 DNA is TGTGCCAGCAGCTTAGAGTACGGGAGGTATACAGATACGCAGTATTTT. The full variable domain, with the rest looked up from reference TRBV11-2 and TRBJ2-3, is EAGVAQSPRYKIIEKRQSVAFWCNPISGHATLYWYQQILGQGPKLLIQFQNNGVVDDSQLPKDRFSAERLKGVDSTLKIQPAKLEDSAVYLCASSLEYGRYTDTQYFGPGTRLTVL.

The chain couples TRBV5-1 to TRBJ1-1; the D gene is possibly TRBD1 (5 bases). V shed 5 bases and J shed 0 bases, with 14 bases lying between them. This CDR3 contains 15 residues. Looked up from germline, CDR1 is SGHRS and CDR2 is YFSETQ. CDR3 loop: CASSSMQGLNTEAFF. CDR3 in DNA: TGCGCCAGCAGTAGTATGCAGGGCCTGAACACTGAAGCTTTCTTT.

This sequence joins TRBV18 and TRBJ2-7; 7 nucleotides agree with TRBD2. The germline gives CDR1 KGHSH, CDR2 LQKENI. CDR3 length equals 15 residues. Trimming removed 6 bases from V and 2 bases from J; junction bases left unmatched: 10. The CDR3 region is CASSAGASGAYEQYF. The CDR3 DNA follows: TGTGCCAGCTCGGCCGGGGCTAGCGGAGCCTACGAGCAGTACTTC.

This rearrangement joins TRBV2 to TRBJ2-7; D unresolved. Trimming removed 6 bases from V and 0 bases from J, with 9 bases in between. CDR1 and CDR2 from the germline V gene are SNHLY and FYNNEI. The CDR3 is made up of 13 amino acids. In DNA form, the CDR3 reads TGTGCCAGCAGCTCGTCCTTCTCCTACGAGCAGTACTTC. Encoded protein: CASSSSFSYEQYF. Full variable domain (missing parts from reference TRBV2 and TRBJ2-7): EPEVTQTPSHQVTQMGQEVILRCVPISNHLYFYWYRQILGQKVEFLVSFYNNEISEKSEIFDDQFSVERPDGSNFTLKIRSTKLEDSAMYFCASSSSFSYEQYFGPGTRLTVT.